One sample yielded the 8 T cell receptor beta chains listed below, sequenced in a study of blood T cells in healthy people across ages. Together with a sample-barcoded 5' primer, a J-beta primer mix was included in a second PCR lasting about 7 to 12 cycles. MiXCR, run by TCRdb on the 5' RACE reads, gives a single entry per CDR3 protein. This sample has around 710,000 distinct CDR3 sequences, with 35% to 45% found just once. The sequencing sample was made of blood. The receptors come from an older woman in good health.

Only a few counts were recorded for this clonotype. This chain joins TRBV29-1 and TRBJ2-1; 9 nucleotides align to TRBD2. Germline V gene sequence: CDR1 SQVTM, CDR2 ANQGSEA. The CDR3 loop spans 13 amino acids. J gave up 8 bases and V 7 bases, and 9 bases lay outside the gene matches. As DNA, the CDR3 is TGCAGCGGGGTTGGGACTAGCTGGGATGAGCAGTTCTTC. Protein: CSGVGTSWDEQFF.

This sequence joins TRBV28 and TRBJ1-1; D ambiguous. The ends were cut back, 3 bases at V and 10 bases at J, with 12 bases in the middle. The CDR3 consists of 12 residues. Germline values: CDR1 MDHEN, CDR2 SYDVKM. The CDR3 nucleotides are TGTGCCAGCAGTTTTCCCGAAAGGAGAGCTTTCTTT. Its translation: CASSFPERRAFF.

The CDR3, as DNA: TGTGCCAGCAGCTTAGTGGGTATGGGGGCAGATACGCAGTATTTT. This translates into CASSLVGMGADTQYF. V gene TRBV7-6 combines with J gene TRBJ2-3, with D perhaps given as TRBD1 or TRBD2 (5 bases each). The germline gives CDR1 SGHVS, CDR2 FNYEAQ. The V end lost 1 base, the J end lost 4 bases, and 12 bases lay between the germline ends. CDR3 size: 15 residues.

The V and J genes are TRBV20-1 and TRBJ2-7, with a weak D call TRBD1 (5 bases). The CDR3 is 14 amino acids. V lost 0 bases and J 2 bases, leaving 11 bases between the germline ends. Per germline, CDR1 DFQATT and CDR2 SNEGSKA (reference sequence). In DNA form, the CDR3 reads TGCAGTGCTAGAGAGGGGCCTATGACCTACGAGCAGTACTTC. It is translated as CSAREGPMTYEQYF.

This rearrangement joins TRBV29-1 to TRBJ2-1; 8 bases agree with TRBD2. CDR1 is SQVTM and CDR2 is ANQGSEA in the germline V gene. The CDR3 consists of 11 residues. CDR3 region: CPDGGENEQFF. CDR3 DNA sequence: TGCCCGGACGGGGGGGAGAATGAGCAGTTCTTC.

The chain joins TRBV7-6 to TRBJ2-4; 7 nucleotides align to TRBD1. The J call may be incorrect, as the DNA end agrees better with TRBJ2-7. This CDR3 has 15 residues. The germline gives CDR1 SGHVS, CDR2 FNYEAQ. The CDR3 DNA sequence: TGTGCCAGCACCCGCGACAGGGAGTCCGTCTACGAGCAGTACTTC. Translation: CASTRDRESVYEQYF.

The sample holds a few counts of this clonotype. The chain carries TRBV7-9 and TRBJ1-1; TRBD1 matches 8 bases. The germline gives CDR1 SEHNR, CDR2 FQNEAQ (reference sequence). The J segment lost 5 bases and the V segment lost 11 bases, leaving 10 bases of the junction unmatched. The CDR3 consists of 13 residues. The CDR3 DNA sequence: TGTGCCGGAGACAGGGGCGAGGGGACTGAAGCTTTCTTT. Protein product: CAGDRGEGTEAFF.

This rearrangement joins TRBV20-1 to TRBJ1-1; D ambiguous. The CDR3 sequence is 13 residues long. With 4 bases removed from V and 3 bases from J, the gap between germline ends came to 12 bases. Per the germline V gene, CDR1 is DFQATT and CDR2 is SNEGSKA (reference sequence). Written as DNA, the CDR3 is TGCAGTGCTAACGGACCGAGGGACACTGAAGCTTTCTTT. It encodes CSANGPRDTEAFF.